One and the same sample provided the 7 T cell receptor beta chains below, sequenced in a study of blood T cell repertoires in COVID-19. Only in-frame clones appear in the TCRdb table, and some are missing; sequencing was by immunoSEQ multiplex PCR. This table has around 200,000 clones, 86% appearing once. The sample taken for sequencing was PBMCs or T cells enriched from blood (not recorded which). Source of these receptors: a man aged 35 to 55 with acute COVID-19.

V is TRBV11-3 and J is TRBJ2-2; 11 nucleotides line up with TRBD2. With 2 bases clipped from V and 1 base from J, the junction kept 12 bases outside the gene matches. The germline gives CDR1 SGHNT, CDR2 YENEEA. This CDR3 region has 20 residues. CDR3 DNA sequence: TGTGCCAGCAGCTTACCCGCCCTCCTTACTAGCGGGAGGAACACCGGGGAGCTGTTTTTT. Amino acids: CASSLPALLTSGRNTGELFF.

The V call is TRBV2, the J call TRBJ1-5; TRBD1 matches 8 bases. Germline V lookup: CDR1 SNHLY, CDR2 FYNNEI. This CDR3 region has 17 residues. Unmatched junction bases numbered 14, after V lost 8 bases and J lost 2 bases. The CDR3 coding sequence is TGTGCCAGCGACCGGCAGGGGGCGGGAGCTGGCAATCAGCCCCAGCATTTT. Protein product: CASDRQGAGAGNQPQHF.

The rearrangement uses TRBV29-1 and TRBJ2-7; maybe TRBD1 (6 bases). Looked up from germline, CDR1 is SQVTM and CDR2 is ANQGSEA. The CDR3 runs to 15 residues. V lost 5 bases, J lost 0 bases, and 17 bases lay in between. CDR3 region: CSVNKGGKASYEQYF. Written as DNA, the CDR3 is TGCAGCGTTAACAAAGGGGGAAAGGCCTCCTACGAGCAGTACTTC.

About this clone: This CDR3 fails to terminate in the conserved phenylalanine or tryptophan, so it likely reflects a read error. The limits of the CDR3 on the DNA are not certain, so only TCRdb's listed CDR3 is given. This chain connects TRBV7-9 to TRBJ1-1; no DNA check was done on the table's D call, TRBD1. Germline V gene lookup returns CDR1 SEHNR and CDR2 FQNEAQ (reference sequence). The CDR3 is 13 residues long, ends included. CDR3 amino acids: CASSLGTGLTVAE.

A single count supports this clone. The chain links TRBV6-5 to TRBJ2-7; D is possibly TRBD2 (7 bases). V was pared by 6 bases and J by 5 bases, with 20 bases between. CDR1 and CDR2 from the germline V gene are MNHEY and SVGAGI. This CDR3 is 15 amino acids long. CDR3 coding DNA: TGTGCCAGCAGAAGGGGGGGGGCATCGCTTAACGAGCAGTACTTC. The encoded protein is CASRRGGASLNEQYF.

This clone was observed a single time. Other DNA sequences in the same sample also yield this CDR3. CDR3 region: CASSLGGQGNTEAFF. In DNA, the CDR3 is TGTGCCAGCAGCTTGGGGGGACAGGGAAACACTGAAGCTTTCTTT. The chain joins TRBV5-4 to TRBJ1-1, with 9 bases aligning to TRBD1. There are 15 residues in the CDR3. Per germline, CDR1 SGHNT and CDR2 YYREEE (reference sequence). The J segment lost 2 bases and the V segment lost 0 bases, leaving 2 bases of the junction unmatched.

V is TRBV13 and J is TRBJ2-6; D remains ambiguous. The germline V gene encodes CDR1 PRHDT and CDR2 FYEKMQ (reference sequence). This CDR3 is built from 14 residues. Between the trimmed V and J ends, which lost 2 bases and 1 base, there was a span of 3 bases. CDR3 loop: CASSLPSGANVLTF. For the CDR3, the DNA is TGTGCCAGCAGCTTACCTTCTGGGGCCAACGTCCTGACTTTC.